The T cell receptor beta chain described here comes from a study of blood T cells in healthy people across ages. The germline V gene encodes CDR1 SGHTA and CDR2 FQGTGA. CDR3 size: 12 residues. In regard to this clonotype: Its antigen is unknown. One junction end does not reproduce the germline sequence, and a read error may be involved.

Findings of the study overall: Observed TCR beta diversity per million T cells went down as age went up. This fall followed a roughly linear course with age. The unknown donor CMV status may have confounded expanded clonotype changes.

Through a sample-barcoded 5' primer and a J-beta primer mix, a second PCR was run for roughly 6 to 12 cycles. Tagging of each cDNA molecule was performed by a template-switch adaptor with 12 random nucleotides. TCRdb re-analysed the 5' RACE reads in MiXCR, keeping a single row per CDR3 protein. The sample yields about 1.5 million distinct CDR3 sequences, 42% seen once. The sample comprised blood. The sequence came from a woman aged 18-35 years in good health. The J gene is TRBJ2-3, the V gene TRBV7-3; D not certain. CDR3 bases: TGTACCAGCAGCGACCGTACAGATACGCAGTATTTT. Translation gives CTSSDRTDTQYF.